These T cell receptor beta chains were read from a single sample in a study of blood T cell repertoires in COVID-19. Sequencing used immunoSEQ multiplex PCR; TCRdb keeps in-frame clones, though not all of them. In the table there are about 210,000 clones, about four fifths of which are singletons. The specimen sequenced was peripheral blood. All receptors come from a woman aged 40 to 50 with acute or convalescent COVID-19. Each CDR3 is given with its conserved first and last residue.

J gene: TRBJ2-7
V gene: TRBV18
CDR3 protein: CASSPFTRDRIYEQYF

J gene: TRBJ2-2
V gene: TRBV12-3/TRBV12-4
CDR3 protein: CASSLLIGELFF

J gene: TRBJ1-6
V gene: TRBV6-5
CDR3 protein: CASRTGSSPLHF

J gene: TRBJ2-5
V gene: TRBV29-1
CDR3 protein: CSVDRVQTQYF

J gene: TRBJ2-3
V gene: TRBV5-8
CDR3 protein: CASSITSGGDTDTQYF

J gene: TRBJ1-2
V gene: TRBV5-1
CDR3 protein: CASSAGGYYGYTF

J gene: TRBJ1-1
V gene: TRBV6-5
CDR3 protein: CASSYRGMNTEAFF

J gene: TRBJ2-5
V gene: TRBV10-3
CDR3 protein: CAISEVRLAGQETQYF

J gene: TRBJ2-3
V gene: TRBV4-1
CDR3 protein: CASSRGGLAGNTDTQYF

J gene: TRBJ1-2
V gene: TRBV5-5
CDR3 protein: CASSPGQGNGYTF

J gene: TRBJ2-3
V gene: TRBV4-3
CDR3 protein: CASSQDRDFTDTQYF

J gene: TRBJ1-4
V gene: TRBV10-3
CDR3 protein: CAISEVEGREKLFF

J gene: TRBJ1-2
V gene: TRBV13
CDR3 protein: CASSLGRYGGLNYGYTF

J gene: TRBJ2-7
V gene: TRBV5-1
CDR3 protein: CASNRVGRLFHEQYF

J gene: TRBJ2-7
V gene: TRBV7-2
CDR3 protein: CASSLGTGAYEQYF

J gene: TRBJ2-3
V gene: TRBV2
CDR3 protein: CASTGAAIGRTDTQYF

J gene: TRBJ1-1
V gene: TRBV6-4
CDR3 protein: CASSESLRGGEAFF

J gene: TRBJ2-7
V gene: TRBV27
CDR3 protein: CASRGGGYHEQYF

J gene: TRBJ2-2
V gene: TRBV19
CDR3 protein: CASSSRGQRDHTGELFF

J gene: TRBJ2-7
V gene: TRBV6-2/TRBV6-3
CDR3 protein: CASSYSKGGPLHEQYF

J gene: TRBJ2-1
V gene: TRBV7-9
CDR3 protein: CASSPEDWIGNEQFF

J gene: TRBJ2-7
V gene: TRBV5-6
CDR3 protein: CASSLGGTPKTEQYF

J gene: TRBJ1-2
V gene: TRBV3-1/TRBV3-2
CDR3 protein: CASSPSGTGAGYTF

J gene: TRBJ1-1
V gene: TRBV7-9
CDR3 protein: CASSLSGGTGKRRAEAFF

J gene: TRBJ2-1
V gene: TRBV3-1/TRBV3-2
CDR3 protein: CASSQRRLAGAYNEQFF

J gene: TRBJ2-7
V gene: TRBV5-1
CDR3 protein: CASSDRQGPYEQYF

J gene: TRBJ2-7
V gene: TRBV27
CDR3 protein: CASSLSATYEQYF

J gene: TRBJ2-7
V gene: TRBV4-2
CDR3 protein: CASSQAEQAPRYF

J gene: TRBJ2-1
V gene: TRBV9
CDR3 protein: CASSYRTSGNEQFF

J gene: TRBJ1-4
V gene: TRBV2
CDR3 protein: CARTRPPGHTNEKLFF

J gene: TRBJ2-2
V gene: TRBV7-3
CDR3 protein: CASSSPGGTGELFF

J gene: TRBJ2-2
V gene: TRBV3-1/TRBV3-2
CDR3 protein: CASSHSRTSGGTGELFF

J gene: TRBJ2-3
V gene: TRBV5-6
CDR3 protein: CASSLDRTSTDTQYF

J gene: TRBJ1-2
V gene: TRBV27
CDR3 protein: CASSSSGQGGGYTF

J gene: TRBJ2-7
V gene: TRBV13
CDR3 protein: CASSFAVLDRGPGEDEQYF

J gene: TRBJ2-7
V gene: TRBV27
CDR3 protein: CASSFSGGTSRYEQYF

J gene: TRBJ1-2
V gene: TRBV18
CDR3 protein: CASSPLDGTGMYGYTF

J gene: TRBJ2-5
V gene: TRBV7-2
CDR3 protein: CASSSLQETQYF

J gene: TRBJ1-1
V gene: TRBV30
CDR3 protein: CAWSVGALEAFF

J gene: TRBJ2-7
V gene: TRBV4-1
CDR3 protein: CASSQVRGEGYEQYF

J gene: TRBJ1-6
V gene: TRBV5-1
CDR3 protein: CASSLDRVSPLHF

J gene: TRBJ2-3
V gene: TRBV30
CDR3 protein: CAWTGLAGDFNTQYF

J gene: TRBJ1-3
V gene: TRBV5-6
CDR3 protein: CASSLGERGGYSGNTIYF

J gene: TRBJ1-5
V gene: TRBV2
CDR3 protein: CASSEYRGPNQPQHF

J gene: TRBJ2-7
V gene: TRBV19
CDR3 protein: CASSKGPGSSYEQYF

J gene: TRBJ1-5
V gene: TRBV12-3/TRBV12-4
CDR3 protein: CASSPRQNQPQHF

J gene: TRBJ1-2
V gene: TRBV19
CDR3 protein: CASSIAGYYGYTF

J gene: TRBJ2-7
V gene: TRBV19
CDR3 protein: CASSAGLAGGTYEQYF

J gene: TRBJ1-6
V gene: TRBV19
CDR3 protein: CASSMDGGQSSYNSPLHF

J gene: TRBJ1-4
V gene: TRBV27
CDR3 protein: CASSSDRYNEKLFF

J gene: TRBJ1-4
V gene: TRBV20-1
CDR3 protein: CSARDRDRGLF